The entry below describes one TCR beta chain. What it binds is unknown. The sample comes from a study of cytomegalovirus exposure and HLA in healthy donors. Study-level background: Genetic ancestry analysis placed about 84% of the approximately 400 donors that were genotyped in the Caucasian-associated cluster. The study, taken as a whole, reports: About 87% or about 30% of the time was how often most TCR beta V segments were productive, according to an earlier analysis.

PCR was performed using 60 Vbeta and 13 Jbeta primers. Assay used: immunoSEQ multiplex PCR; TCRdb lists only in-frame clones, some missing. The top ten clones hold roughly a tenth of a sample with more than 85,000 clones, approximately 76% of them seen once. The donors were healthy bone marrow donors. The V and J ends lost 4 bases and 4 bases respectively, with 10 bases between them. CDR3 size: 13 residues. Looked up from germline, CDR1 is SGHVS and CDR2 is FQNEAQ. The chain is built from TRBV7-8 and TRBJ1-1, with a tentative D call TRBD1 (5 bases). Sequenced input: PBMCs. The sequence came from a man aged 25-40 years in good health and CMV-seropositive. The CDR3 nucleotides are TGTGCCAGCAGCTCAGGGTCTTCCACTGAAGCTTTCTTT. Translating gives CASSSGSSTEAFF.